This T cell receptor (beta chain) was recorded in a study of CD8 T cells in Susac syndrome. Findings and caveats of the study: The study recognized that the number of individuals in its TCR sequencing and HLA analysis was relatively small.

RNA totalling about 0.5 to 1 ug underwent reverse transcription with random hexamers. It was immunoSEQ multiplex PCR that amplified TCR beta CDR3 across 54 Vbeta and 13 Jbeta. TCRdb recomputed calls from the immunoSEQ multiplex PCR reads with MiXCR, one row per CDR3 protein. Among 150,000 to 190,000 distinct CDR3 sequences listed, approximately 94% were seen once. The CDR3 has 12 amino acids. V dropped 4 bases and J dropped 4 bases, with 6 bases sitting between them. Remarks on this clonotype: What it binds is unknown.

The authors sequenced TCR beta from blood CD8+ and CD4+ T cells. While CD8+ and CD4+ T cells were isolated negatively, TEMRA cells were enriched by FACS. This chain joins TRBV12-3 or TRBV12-4 and TRBJ2-3; D is undetermined. The TCR sequence derives from a human donor with multiple sclerosis. Source material: CD8+ T cells from PBMCs. CDR3 coding DNA: TGTGCCAGCAGTTGGCGGCCAGATACGCAGTATTTT. It is translated as CASSWRPDTQYF.